This passage covers 24 T cell receptor beta chains from one sample sequenced in a study of blood T cell repertoires in COVID-19. Sequencing was performed with immunoSEQ multiplex PCR; in TCRdb, only in-frame clones are kept and a portion is missing. The table includes over 200,000 clones, 84% detected once. Source material: peripheral blood. These receptors came from a woman of 80 years or more with active or convalescent COVID-19.

The V gene is TRBV5-1, the J gene TRBJ2-5; 7 bases fit TRBD1. The CDR3 spans 16 residues. V lost 2 bases and J lost 5; bases outside the gene matches: 12. The germline V gene encodes CDR1 SGHRS and CDR2 YFSETQ. CDR3 sequence (DNA): TGCGCCAGCAGCTTACCTCCCCGACAGGGTTTTGAGACCCAGTACTTC. Translated: CASSLPPRQGFETQYF.

The chain couples TRBV25-1 to TRBJ2-5; TRBD1 agrees at 7 bases. V dropped 3 bases and J dropped 2; count of bases not matched to a gene: 9. The length of the CDR3 is 16 residues. From germline, CDR1 is MGHDK and CDR2 SYGVNS. CDR3 in DNA: TGTGCCAGCAGTGACCGCAACAGGGGTCCTCAAGAGACCCAGTACTTC. Protein: CASSDRNRGPQETQYF.

This clone was observed a few times. The J gene is TRBJ1-6, the V gene TRBV28; weak D call: TRBD1 (5 bases). This CDR3 spans 17 amino acids. V was clipped by 2 bases and J by 5 bases, with 16 bases between them. Germline CDR1 and CDR2: MDHEN and SYDVKM. The CDR3 nucleotides are TGTGCCAGCAGTTTACTCCCAGGGCTGAAGGATAATTCACCCCTCCACTTT. This sequence encodes CASSLLPGLKDNSPLHF.

The chain joins TRBV5-1 to TRBJ2-7; 7 nucleotides align to TRBD1. The CDR3 length is 15 residues. CDR1 and CDR2 (germline): SGHRS, YFSETQ. The V and J ends lost 4 bases and 6 bases, in that order; junction bases with no gene match: 13. The CDR3 loop is CASSPWGQLVAEQYF. DNA of the CDR3: TGCGCCAGCAGCCCGTGGGGACAGCTGGTGGCCGAGCAGTACTTC.

The V gene is TRBV6-6, the J gene TRBJ2-7; 9 nucleotides agree with TRBD1. V lost 5 bases, J lost 4 bases, and 9 bases stayed unmatched. CDR1 and CDR2 from the germline V gene are MNHNY and SVGAGI (reference sequence). The CDR3 is 15 amino acids. The DNA for the CDR3 is TGTGCCAGCAGTGGGGGGACAGGGCAGCGGTACGAGCAGTACTTC. This translates into CASSGGTGQRYEQYF.

The CDR3 coding sequence is TGCGCCAGCAGCTTGGTGTCAGGTCCTAACTATGGCTACACCTTC. Its protein is CASSLVSGPNYGYTF. The chain is built from TRBV5-1 and TRBJ1-2; no clear D gene. This CDR3 is 15 amino acids long. Germline CDR1 reads SGHRS; CDR2 reads YFSETQ. V dropped 0 bases and J dropped 0 bases, with 9 bases sitting between them.

The rearrangement uses TRBV6-5 and TRBJ1-2; TRBD1 matches 8 bases. J gave up 4 bases and V 2 bases, and 9 bases lay outside the gene matches. CDR1 is MNHEY, CDR2 SVGAGI, per germline. The CDR3 covers 16 residues. The CDR3 DNA follows: TGTGCCAGCAGTTACAACAGGGGGGCGTCTAGCTATGGCTACACCTTC. Translation gives CASSYNRGASSYGYTF.

This chain connects TRBV2 to TRBJ2-3, with 8 bases aligning to TRBD1. The CDR3 is 14 amino acids. V lost 4 bases and J lost 4; bases outside the gene matches: 4. Per germline, CDR1 SNHLY and CDR2 FYNNEI. Here the CDR3 DNA reads TGTGCCAGCAGTGCAGGGGGCGCGGCAGATACGCAGTATTTT. It specifies CASSAGGAADTQYF. Together with reference TRBV2 and TRBJ2-3, the CDR3 gives the full variable domain: EPEVTQTPSHQVTQMGQEVILRCVPISNHLYFYWYRQILGQKVEFLVSFYNNEISEKSEIFDDQFSVERPDGSNFTLKIRSTKLEDSAMYFCASSAGGAADTQYFGPGTRLTVL.

This rearrangement joins TRBV7-9 to TRBJ1-1, with TRBD1 identical over 8 bases. The V and J ends lost 5 bases and 1 base, in that order; junction bases with no gene match: 6. This CDR3 region has 15 residues. CDR1 and CDR2 from the germline V gene are SEHNR and FQNEAQ (reference sequence). CDR3 nucleotides: TGTGCCAGCAGCCCAGGGACAGGCTCGAACACTGAAGCTTTCTTT. Translated, it gives CASSPGTGSNTEAFF.

The rearrangement uses TRBV9 and TRBJ1-1; 9 positions agree with TRBD1. CDR3 size: 16 residues. Germline V gene lookup returns CDR1 SGDLS and CDR2 YYNGEE. Trimming at V came to 0 bases and at J to 0 bases, leaving 3 bases not matched to a gene. CDR3: CASSVAHRGLNTEAFF. The CDR3 DNA reads TGTGCCAGCAGCGTAGCCCACAGGGGGCTGAACACTGAAGCTTTCTTT.

This clone was found once. The chain carries TRBV28 and TRBJ1-2, with 8 bases matching TRBD1. Germline V gene sequence: CDR1 MDHEN, CDR2 SYDVKM. With 6 bases clipped from V and 6 bases from J, the junction kept 6 bases outside the gene matches. CDR3 length equals 13 residues. The CDR3 loop reads CASSSGQGNGYTF. CDR3 DNA sequence: TGTGCCAGCAGCTCTGGACAGGGTAATGGCTACACCTTC.

The gene calls are TRBV28 and TRBJ1-6; unclear D gene. This CDR3 contains 17 residues. The germline V gene has CDR1 MDHEN and CDR2 SYDVKM. Between the trimmed V and J ends, which lost 6 bases and 6 bases, there was a span of 21 bases. As DNA, the CDR3 is TGTGCCAGCAGAAAGAACGCGGCCCTGCTAGGTAATTCACCCCTCCACTTT. This gives the protein CASRKNAALLGNSPLHF.

The J gene is TRBJ1-5, the V gene TRBV6-5; D ambiguous. V lost 5 bases to trimming and J lost 6 bases, with 14 bases between them. The CDR3 sequence is 14 residues long. The germline V gene encodes CDR1 MNHEY and CDR2 SVGAGI. This chain's CDR3 is CASSPLAGGQPQHF. The CDR3 DNA sequence: TGTGCCAGCAGTCCCTTGGCGGGAGGTCAGCCCCAGCATTTT.

The CDR3 region has the DNA TGTGCCAGCAGCCCGTACATGCGGGACTCCTATAGCAATCAGCCCCAGCATTTT. Protein product: CASSPYMRDSYSNQPQHF. This chain joins TRBV27 and TRBJ1-5, with a weak D call TRBD1 (5 bases). V gave up 6 bases and J gave up 0 bases, with 21 bases separating them. The CDR3 is 18 amino acids. Germline CDR1 and CDR2: MNHEY and SMNVEV (reference sequence).

The chain uses TRBV28 and TRBJ2-7; 8 positions match TRBD1. The CDR3 consists of 12 residues. The V gene end was trimmed by 7 bases and the J gene end by 3 bases; junction bases not matched to a gene: 2. Germline CDR1 reads MDHEN; CDR2 reads SYDVKM. The CDR3 bases are TGTGCCAGCACCACAGGGGGCTACGAGCAGTACTTC. The encoded protein is CASTTGGYEQYF.

This clone was detected once. The chain employs TRBV5-1 and TRBJ1-2; 8 positions agree with TRBD1. The CDR3 loop spans 14 amino acids. Trimming took 1 base from V and 6 from J; bases not matched to a gene: 5. Looked up from germline, CDR1 is SGHRS and CDR2 is YFSETQ. CDR3 protein: CASSLSQGADGYTF. CDR3 in DNA: TGCGCCAGCAGCTTGAGTCAGGGGGCAGATGGCTACACCTTC.

The chain carries TRBV3-1 (or the pseudogene TRBV3-2) and TRBJ2-1; D not certain. Per germline, CDR1 LGHDT and CDR2 YNNKEL (reference sequence). The CDR3 is 14 amino acids. V lost 5 bases, J lost 5 bases, and 13 bases lay in between. This CDR3 reads CASSSAYLDNEQFF. The CDR3 bases are TGTGCCAGCAGCTCCGCCTACTTGGACAATGAGCAGTTCTTC.

The chain is built from TRBV7-2 and TRBJ2-1; tentatively, D is TRBD1 (5 bases). CDR3 length: 14 amino acids. V dropped 5 bases and J dropped 13 bases, with 21 bases sitting between them. The germline V gene encodes CDR1 SGHTA and CDR2 FQGNSA. CDR3 nucleotide sequence: TGTGCCAGCAGCCCCGACCCAGGGATTTCCCTACAGTTCTTC. Translation gives CASSPDPGISLQFF. The whole variable domain, filled in from reference TRBV7-2 and TRBJ2-1, reads GAGVSQSPSNKVTEKGKDVELRCDPISGHTALYWYRQSLGQGLEFLIYFQGNSAPDKSGLPSDRFSAERTGGSVSTLTIQRTQQEDSAVYLCASSPDPGISLQFFGPGTRLTVL.

The J gene is TRBJ2-1, the V gene TRBV19, with D perhaps TRBD2 (6 bases). Germline CDR1 reads LNHDA; CDR2 reads SQIVND (reference sequence). Trimming took 4 bases from V and 0 from J, leaving 16 bases between them. The CDR3 spans 17 residues. Here the CDR3 DNA reads TGTGCCAGTAGTAACTACCGCCTAGCGCTCTCCTACAATGAGCAGTTCTTC. It is translated as CASSNYRLALSYNEQFF. Full variable domain (missing parts from reference TRBV19 and TRBJ2-1): DGGITQSPKYLFRKEGQNVTLSCEQNLNHDAMYWYRQDPGQGLRLIYYSQIVNDFQKGDIAEGYSVSREKKESFPLTVTSAQKNPTAFYLCASSNYRLALSYNEQFFGPGTRLTVL.

The table lists this clone with a count of one. The chain uses TRBV30 and TRBJ2-1; TRBD2 agrees at 10 bases. The CDR3 is 15 amino acids. The germline gives CDR1 GTSNPN, CDR2 SVGIG (reference sequence). Losses at the gene ends were 8 bases for V and 6 bases for J; bases not matched to a gene: 13. CDR3 coding DNA: TGTGCCGGGGCACAGGGACTAGCGTGGGGCAATGAGCAGTTCTTC. Amino acids: CAGAQGLAWGNEQFF.

The chain is built from TRBV6-5 and TRBJ1-6; 10 positions agree with TRBD1. Trimming at V came to 6 bases and at J to 9 bases, leaving 5 bases not matched to a gene. The CDR3 runs to 14 residues. Germline V gene sequence: CDR1 MNHEY, CDR2 SVGAGI. CDR3 region: CASSQTGGSSPLHF. CDR3 DNA: TGTGCCAGCAGCCAGACAGGGGGCTCTTCACCCCTCCACTTT.

This chain connects TRBV5-1 to TRBJ2-2; a weak D match, TRBD1 (5 bases). CDR1 is SGHRS, CDR2 YFSETQ, per germline. The length of the CDR3 is 15 residues. V was pared by 1 base and J by 2 bases, with 9 bases between. The DNA of the CDR3 is TGCGCCAGCAGCTTGACAGGAGATAACACCGGGGAGCTGTTTTTT. This sequence encodes CASSLTGDNTGELFF.

The rearrangement joins TRBV7-3 to TRBJ2-1, with 10 bases aligning to TRBD2. The V gene end was trimmed by 0 bases and the J gene end by 3 bases; junction bases not matched to a gene: 5. The CDR3 totals 17 residues. CDR1 and CDR2 (germline): SGHTA, FQGTGA. The CDR3 here is CASSLTAGGPDYNEQFF. In nucleotides, the CDR3 is TGTGCCAGCAGCTTAACAGCGGGGGGGCCTGACTACAATGAGCAGTTCTTC. The full variable domain, in which reference TRBV7-3 and TRBJ2-1 provide the parts outside the CDR3, is GAGVSQTPSNKVTEKGKYVELRCDPISGHTALYWYRQSLGQGPEFLIYFQGTGAADDSGLPNDRFFAVRPEGSVSTLKIQRTERGDSAVYLCASSLTAGGPDYNEQFFGPGTRLTVL.

The V and J genes are TRBV5-1 and TRBJ2-7; 8 bases match TRBD1. This CDR3 is 14 amino acids long. V gave up 0 bases and J gave up 4 bases; unmatched junction bases: 3. Germline lookup yields CDR1 SGHRS and CDR2 YFSETQ. The CDR3 protein is CASSLGQGAYEQYF. DNA for the CDR3: TGCGCCAGCAGCTTGGGGCAGGGGGCGTACGAGCAGTACTTC.